The sequence of this T cell receptor beta chain was determined in a study of control samples from healthy donors and cancer patients. Profiling relied on immunoSEQ multiplex PCR, and the TCRdb table lists in-frame clones only, not all of them. The table records 85,000 to 90,000 clones, approximately 86% of them present only once. This CDR3 is 12 amino acids long. From germline, CDR1 is SGHTS and CDR2 YDEGEE. V lost 0 bases and J 6 bases, leaving 7 bases between the germline ends. The chain couples TRBV5-8 to TRBJ2-7; D is ambiguous. Sequenced sample: blood. The clonotype comes from a man younger than 40 in good health. The CDR3 DNA is TGTGCCAGCAGCTTGGTGAACGGCGAGCAGTACTTC. Its protein product is CASSLVNGEQYF.